This T cell receptor (beta chain) comes out of a study of blood T cells in healthy people across ages. Across the whole study: For every two T cells, template switching captured about one barcoded beta molecule. Study-wide results and caveats: Roughly linear age-related decline in beta diversity appeared, significant by age about 37. When one million T cells were used, diversity estimates were thought to be underestimates.

The V gene's germline CDR1 is LNHNV and CDR2 YYDKDF (reference sequence). The CDR3 length is 14 residues. Trimming removed 9 bases from V and 4 bases from J; junction bases left unmatched: 9. With a J-beta primer mix and a sample-barcoded 5' primer, a second PCR ran 7 to 11 cycles. Each of the cDNA molecules was tagged by a template-switch adaptor with 12 random nucleotides. TCRdb analysed the 5' RACE reads with MiXCR anew, one entry per CDR3 protein. The sample has fewer than 700,000 distinct CDR3 sequences, around 48% seen once. This clonotype was seen more than once but under ten times. The antigen is unknown.

Material for sequencing was blood. The chain carries TRBV15 and TRBJ2-7; 10 nucleotides line up with TRBD1. This clonotype originated in a man older than 75 in good health. CDR3 protein: CATGWDRGKYEQYF. DNA for the CDR3: TGTGCCACTGGTTGGGACAGGGGTAAATACGAGCAGTACTTC.